Listed here are 8 T cell receptor beta chains from one sample, sequenced in a study of human T cells and chemical hapten exposure. Time point described: healthy volunteer bleed at 2 weeks. Extraction of total RNA was performed on unfractionated whole blood. MiXCR was run by TCRdb on the RACE reads, yielding one entry per CDR3 protein. The table lists around 130,000 distinct CDR3 sequences, around 8.3% of them singletons, with about 2% in the top ten. Sequencing was carried out using whole blood. The origin of the receptors is a male donor in good health. Some clones in this sample may be carry-over from other donors' samples.

This clonotype was picked up many times. The J gene is TRBJ1-2, the V gene TRBV5-1; D not resolved. The CDR3 is made up of 13 amino acids. The ends were cut back, 0 bases at V and 4 bases at J, with 7 bases in the middle. Germline CDR1 SGHRS, CDR2 YFSETQ. The CDR3 spells CASSLALPYGYTF. The CDR3 bases are TGCGCCAGCAGCTTGGCCTTACCCTATGGCTACACCTTC.

This clonotype was observed a few times. V is TRBV27 and J is TRBJ2-2; a possible D gene is TRBD2 (5 bases). Germline V gene sequence: CDR1 MNHEY, CDR2 SMNVEV (reference sequence). Trimming pared 5 bases from V and 7 bases from J, leaving 17 bases between. CDR3 length equals 15 residues. CDR3 sequence (DNA): TGTGCCAGCAGTCAACTAGGTCTGGTGGGCGGGGAGCTGTTTTTT. Translated, it gives CASSQLGLVGGELFF.

This clonotype showed up many times. This chain links TRBV7-8 with TRBJ1-1; D perhaps matches TRBD1 (6 bases). The V and J ends lost 1 base and 0 bases respectively, with 12 bases between them. CDR3 size: 16 residues. Germline V lookup: CDR1 SGHVS, CDR2 FQNEAQ. CDR3: CASSLGRGGLNTEAFF. Here the CDR3 DNA reads TGTGCCAGCAGCTTAGGCAGGGGAGGGTTGAACACTGAAGCTTTCTTT.

This clonotype was detected many times. This sequence joins TRBV20-1 and TRBJ1-2; D remains unclear. The CDR3 is made up of 12 amino acids. CDR1 is DFQATT, CDR2 SNEGSKA, per germline (reference sequence). V dropped 1 base and J dropped 5 bases, with 8 bases sitting between them. As DNA, the CDR3 is TGCAGTGCTAGAGCGGTGGCGTATGGCTACACCTTC. Translating it yields CSARAVAYGYTF.

The chain uses TRBV5-1 and TRBJ1-1; unclear D gene. CDR1 and CDR2 (germline): SGHRS, YFSETQ. The CDR3 runs to 13 residues. The V end lost 4 bases, the J end lost 2 bases, and 9 bases lay between the germline ends. CDR3 DNA sequence: TGCGCCAGCAGCCGGGATTCTAACACTGAAGCTTTCTTT. Protein product: CASSRDSNTEAFF.

V usage is TRBV6-6 and J usage is TRBJ1-4, with a possible D match to TRBD1 (5 bases). With 4 bases removed from V and 8 bases from J, the gap between germline ends came to 14 bases. Looked up from germline, CDR1 is MNHNY and CDR2 is SVGAGI (reference sequence). This CDR3 has 14 amino acids. In nucleotides, the CDR3 is TGTGCCAGCAGTTCCGGGGGGGGTAGGGAAAAACTGTTTTTT. Its translation is CASSSGGGREKLFF.

This clonotype was picked up a small number of times. The genes are TRBV7-6 and TRBJ2-5, with unresolved D. Germline loops: CDR1 SGHVS, CDR2 FNYEAQ. V was cut by 1 base and J by 3 bases, with 12 bases left in between. CDR3 size: 15 residues. CDR3 protein: CASSLGGWGEETQYF. In DNA form, the CDR3 reads TGTGCCAGCAGCTTAGGTGGTTGGGGTGAAGAGACCCAGTACTTC.

This clonotype was found many times. The J gene is TRBJ2-2, the V gene TRBV29-1; the D gene is possibly TRBD1 (6 bases). The germline V and J ends were trimmed by 4 bases and 1 base, with 7 bases remaining between them. Germline V lookup: CDR1 SQVTM, CDR2 ANQGSEA. The CDR3 extends over 13 amino acids. This CDR3 is CSVARGNTGELFF. The CDR3 DNA sequence: TGCAGCGTTGCCAGGGGGAACACCGGGGAGCTGTTTTTT.